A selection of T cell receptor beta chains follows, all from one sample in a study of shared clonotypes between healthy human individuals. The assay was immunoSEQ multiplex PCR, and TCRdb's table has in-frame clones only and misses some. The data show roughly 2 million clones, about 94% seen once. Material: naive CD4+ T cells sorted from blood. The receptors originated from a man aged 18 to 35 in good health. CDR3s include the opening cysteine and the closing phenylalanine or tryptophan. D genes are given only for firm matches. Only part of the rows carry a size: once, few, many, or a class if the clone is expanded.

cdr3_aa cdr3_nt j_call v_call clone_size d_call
CASSRETGAPVSEQYF TGTGCCAGCAGCCGAGAAACAGGGGCCCCAGTATCCGAGCAGTACTTC TRBJ2-7 TRBV7-9 NA TRBD1
CASRREGYSGANVLTF TGTGCCAGCAGGAGAGAGGGGTACTCTGGGGCCAACGTCCTGACTTTC TRBJ2-6 TRBV5-4 NA NA
CASSSDSASGNTIYF TGCGCCAGCAGCTCGGACAGTGCCTCTGGAAACACCATATATTTT TRBJ1-3 TRBV5-1 once NA
CASSLRPNTEAFF TGTGCCAGCAGCTTACGACCGAACACTGAAGCTTTCTTT TRBJ1-1 TRBV7-3 NA NA
CASSPQGTDTQYF TGTGCCAGCAGCCCACAGGGTACAGATACGCAGTATTTT TRBJ2-3 TRBV7-2 NA NA
CASSYSNRDRRQQYF TGTGCCAGCAGTTACTCGAATAGGGACAGACGACAGCAGTACTTC TRBJ2-7 TRBV6-5 once TRBD1
CASSFKALTYNEQFF TGTGCCAGCAGCTTTAAGGCCCTTACCTACAATGAGCAGTTCTTC TRBJ2-1 TRBV5-6 NA NA
CATSRDMGGGSYNEQFF TGTGCCACCAGCAGAGATATGGGTGGGGGATCCTACAATGAGCAGTTCTTC TRBJ2-1 TRBV15 NA NA
CASSPGTGSNTEAFF TGCGCCAGCAGCCCCGGGACAGGGTCGAACACTGAAGCTTTCTTT TRBJ1-1 TRBV5-1 NA TRBD1
CASSKAANTEAFF TGTGCCAGTAGCAAGGCTGCGAACACTGAAGCTTTCTTT TRBJ1-1 TRBV19 once NA
CASSLRLTQGINEQFF TGTGCCAGCAGCTTAAGGTTAACACAGGGGATCAATGAGCAGTTCTTC TRBJ2-1 TRBV11-2 NA TRBD1
CATSPGASPLHF TGTGCCACCAGCCCCGGGGCTTCACCCCTCCACTTT TRBJ1-6 TRBV15 NA NA
CASSIGLGETQYF TGTGCCAGCAGCATAGGACTAGGGGAGACCCAGTACTTC TRBJ2-5 TRBV11-2 NA TRBD2
CASSVTGVGTDTQYF TGTGCCAGCAGCGTTACAGGGGTTGGCACAGATACGCAGTATTTT TRBJ2-3 TRBV7-9 NA TRBD1
CASSFSRGDNSPLHF TGTGCCAGCAGTTTTTCACGGGGTGATAATTCACCCCTCCACTTT TRBJ1-6 TRBV2 NA NA
CASSLTLRPQETQYF TGTGCCAGCAGCTTAACCCTTAGACCCCAAGAGACCCAGTACTTC TRBJ2-5 TRBV5-6 NA NA
CASSKRSSGANVLTF TGTGCCAGCAGTAAAAGGAGCTCTGGGGCCAACGTCCTGACTTTC TRBJ2-6 TRBV28 NA NA
CASSSQTDTQYF TGTGCCAGCAGCTCCCAAACAGATACGCAGTATTTT TRBJ2-3 TRBV7-9 NA NA
CASSLAGDRSYEQYF TGTGCCAGCAGTCTAGCGGGGGACCGCTCCTACGAGCAGTACTTC TRBJ2-7 TRBV11-3 NA TRBD2
CASSIATTYEQYF TGTGCCAGCAGCATAGCAACCACCTACGAGCAGTACTTC TRBJ2-7 TRBV11-2 NA NA
CASSQRDTGELFF TGTGCCAGCAGCCAGCGGGATACCGGGGAGCTGTTTTTT TRBJ2-2 TRBV6-5 few TRBD2
CASSQLGGGNGDTQYF TGCGCCAGCAGCCAGCTCGGCGGGGGGAATGGAGATACGCAGTATTTT TRBJ2-3 TRBV4-3 NA TRBD2
CASSSTTSGSYEQYF TGCGCCAGCAGCTCGACGACTAGCGGCTCCTACGAGCAGTACTTC TRBJ2-7 TRBV4-3 NA TRBD2
CASTRPGTNEQFF TGTGCCAGCACCCGTCCCGGGACCAATGAGCAGTTCTTC TRBJ2-1 TRBV6-5 NA NA
CASSQDWPGIGYTQYF TGCGCCAGCAGCCAAGATTGGCCGGGGATTGGGTATACGCAGTATTTT TRBJ2-3 TRBV4-3 NA NA
CASSLEKAPWGYTF TGTGCCAGCAGCTTAGAGAAAGCCCCCTGGGGCTACACCTTC TRBJ1-2 TRBV7-9 NA NA
CASSLSPVGNTIYF TGTGCCAGCAGTTTAAGCCCCGTCGGAAACACCATATATTTT TRBJ1-3 TRBV28 NA NA
CASSLAGTGLPSTDTQYF TGCGCCAGCAGCTTGGCTGGGACAGGGTTACCTTCCACAGATACGCAGTATTTT TRBJ2-3 TRBV5-1 NA TRBD1
CASSYLAGYEQYF TGTGCCAGCAGTTACTTAGCGGGGTACGAGCAGTACTTC TRBJ2-7 TRBV28 once TRBD2
CASSVRPAYEQYF TGTGCCAGCAGCGTACGGCCTGCCTACGAGCAGTACTTC TRBJ2-7 TRBV9 NA NA
CASSPNIGGGLETQYF TGTGCCAGCAGCCCGAACATCGGTGGGGGGTTGGAGACCCAGTACTTC TRBJ2-5 TRBV9 NA NA
CASSVGPPSGGFGNEQFF TGTGCCAGCAGCGTAGGGCCCCCTAGCGGGGGGTTTGGGAATGAGCAGTTCTTC TRBJ2-1 TRBV9 NA TRBD2
CASRPDSHLGEQYF TGTGCCAGCAGACCGGACAGCCACCTAGGGGAGCAGTACTTC TRBJ2-7 TRBV5-5 NA NA
CASSWDRRGETQYF TGTGCCAGCAGTTGGGACAGGAGGGGCGAGACCCAGTACTTC TRBJ2-5 TRBV6-6 NA TRBD1
CASSQAPPGGGLGETQYF TGCGCCAGCAGCCAAGCTCCTCCCGGCGGGGGGCTCGGGGAGACCCAGTACTTC TRBJ2-5 TRBV4-1 NA TRBD2
CASSPRGRVNEKLFF TGTGCCAGTAGTCCGCGGGGACGGGTTAATGAAAAACTGTTTTTT TRBJ1-4 TRBV19 NA NA
CASRLKSSRETQYF TGTGCCAGCAGACTGAAGTCTAGCCGGGAGACCCAGTACTTC TRBJ2-5 TRBV7-9 NA NA
CASSYPGPYEQYF TGTGCCAGCAGCTACCCCGGGCCGTACGAGCAGTACTTC TRBJ2-7 TRBV11-3 once NA
CASSESGNLNTEAFF TGTGCCAGCAGTGAATCCGGTAACCTGAACACTGAAGCTTTCTTT TRBJ1-1 TRBV6-1 NA NA
CASSLMGSTDTQYF TGTGCCAGCAGTTTAATGGGGAGCACAGATACGCAGTATTTT TRBJ2-3 TRBV28 NA NA
CASSSLEYPGHPGEKLFF TGTGCCAGCAGCTCTTTAGAATACCCCGGGCACCCAGGGGAAAAACTGTTTTTT TRBJ1-4 TRBV7-2 NA NA
CASSRAGQGYTF TGTGCCAGTAGTAGGGCGGGCCAGGGCTACACCTTC TRBJ1-2 TRBV19 NA NA
CASQGTAPSTDTQYF TGCGCCAGCCAAGGGACTGCCCCTAGCACAGATACGCAGTATTTT TRBJ2-3 TRBV5-1 once NA